This is a list of T cell receptor beta chains from one sample in a study of blood T cell repertoires in COVID-19. The data were produced by immunoSEQ multiplex PCR, yet TCRdb's version contains in-frame clones alone and is incomplete. The sample records around 370,000 clones, 88% being singletons. The sequencing sample was made of peripheral blood. These receptors came from an older woman with COVID-19, enrolled during active disease. The CDR3 runs from the conserved cysteine through the conserved F or W. The D gene is left open where the match is weak. For some rows the clone size is stated as once, few or many, or as a class when expanded; others skip it.

j_gene | v_gene | len | d_gene | abundance | CDR3nt | CDR3aa
TRBJ2-7 | TRBV11-3 | 14 | TRBD1 | . | TGTGCCAGCAGCTTAGGTTCCGACAGGGACGAGCAGTACTTC | CASSLGSDRDEQYF
TRBJ1-2 | TRBV5-1 | 15 | . | . | TGCGCCAGCAGCTTGGCCGGAGAGGGAAACTATGGCTACACCTTC | CASSLAGEGNYGYTF
TRBJ1-5 | TRBV2 | 15 | TRBD1 | . | TGTGCCAGCAGTGGACAGGGGGCTTTCAATCAGCCCCAGCATTTT | CASSGQGAFNQPQHF
TRBJ1-2 | TRBV27 | 14 | . | once | TGTGCCAGCAGTTTATCCGCAGCTAACTATGGCTACACCTTC | CASSLSAANYGYTF
TRBJ1-2 | TRBV27 | 16 | . | . | TGTGCCAGCAGTACCTTTCGGGGGTCTCCATCCTCTGGCTACACCTTC | CASSTFRGSPSSGYTF
TRBJ1-2 | TRBV18 | 13 | . | . | TGTGCCAGCTCACAGGACAGAAACTATGGCTACACCTTC | CASSQDRNYGYTF
TRBJ1-6 | TRBV11-2 | 14 | . | . | TGTGCCAGCACAAGAGGAATAGAACGGGCACCCCTCCACTTT | CASTRGIERAPLHF
TRBJ2-3 | TRBV7-9 | 14 | . | . | TGTGCCAGCAGCACGACAGCTTTCACAGATACGCAGTATTTT | CASSTTAFTDTQYF
TRBJ2-5 | TRBV19 | 16 | . | . | TGTGCCAGTAGTATAGAATACATTGGGGGCCGGGAGACCCAGTACTTC | CASSIEYIGGRETQYF
TRBJ2-1 | TRBV11-2 | 15 | TRBD2 | . | TGTGCCAGCAGCTTAGACGGTAGCGGGGGGAGAGAGCAGTTCTTC | CASSLDGSGGREQFF
TRBJ2-1 | TRBV19 | 14 | . | . | TGTGCCAGCCATCGGAGGAGTCAAAACAATGAGCAGTTCTTC | CASHRRSQNNEQFF